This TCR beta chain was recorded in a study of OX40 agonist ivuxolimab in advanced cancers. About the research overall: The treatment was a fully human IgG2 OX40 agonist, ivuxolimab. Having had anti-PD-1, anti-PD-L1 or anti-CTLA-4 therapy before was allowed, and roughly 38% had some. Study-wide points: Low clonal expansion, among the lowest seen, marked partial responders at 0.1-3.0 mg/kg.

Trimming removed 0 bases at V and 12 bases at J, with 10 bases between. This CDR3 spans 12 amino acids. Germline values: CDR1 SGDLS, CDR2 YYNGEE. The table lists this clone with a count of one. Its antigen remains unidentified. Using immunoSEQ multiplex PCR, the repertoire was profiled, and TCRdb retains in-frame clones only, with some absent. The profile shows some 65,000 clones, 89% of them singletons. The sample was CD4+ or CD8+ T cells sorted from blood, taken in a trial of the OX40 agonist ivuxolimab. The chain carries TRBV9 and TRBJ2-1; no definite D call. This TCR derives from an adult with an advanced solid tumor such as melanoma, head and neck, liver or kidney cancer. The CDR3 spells CASSVGGSGQFF. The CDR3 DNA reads TGTGCCAGCAGCGTAGGTGGATCTGGGCAGTTCTTC.